The clone carrying this T cell receptor beta chain was observed once. This specimen comes from a study of blood T cell repertoires in COVID-19. Here immunoSEQ multiplex PCR was the method, and the copy in TCRdb shows in-frame clones only, minus some. The sample lists roughly 250,000 clones; about 87% were seen once. This CDR3 spans 13 amino acids. Trimming removed 8 bases at V and 5 bases at J, with 13 bases between. CDR1 and CDR2 (germline): SGDLS, YYNGEE. The sequencing input was peripheral blood. The clonotype was recovered from a man aged 55 to 70 who had recovered from COVID-19. This sequence joins TRBV9 and TRBJ2-2; tentative D call: TRBD1 (5 bases). The CDR3 reads CASSYGATGELFF. Written as DNA, the CDR3 is TGTGCCAGTTCCTATGGGGCTACCGGGGAGCTGTTTTTT.